The source of this T cell receptor (beta chain) is a study of T cells in Graves' hyperthyroidism and ophthalmopathy. Trimming took off 6 bases at V and 2 bases at J, with 14 bases between the two ends. The CDR3 runs to 14 residues. Germline V gene lookup returns CDR1 MNHNS and CDR2 SASEGT. It was RNA transcripts that yielded the amplified TCR beta CDR3 regions. First-round RT-PCR targeting the TCR CDR3 was performed with the HTBI primer set. One entry per CDR3 protein, called by TCRdb with MiXCR from the multiplex PCR reads. The table includes roughly 630,000 distinct CDR3 sequences, 15% to 18% detected once. At least ten counts were recorded for this clonotype.

The rearrangement links TRBV6-1 to TRBJ2-7; a possible D gene is TRBD2 (6 bases). The sequence was collected from a woman aged 25 to 39 with Graves' hyperthyroidism. Sequenced: blood. CDR3 protein: CASSLDRGTYEQYF. CDR3 in DNA: TGTGCCAGCAGCTTAGATCGGGGGACCTACGAGCAGTACTTC.